The clone carrying this T cell receptor (beta chain) showed up just a few times. The antigen remains unidentified. The germline V gene encodes CDR1 SQVTM and CDR2 ANQGSEA. This CDR3 has 13 residues. Germline trimming cut 5 bases from V and 8 bases from J; bases unmatched to any gene: 7. This specimen comes from a study of CD8+ T cells in alopecia areata. Study-wide points: Resident alphabeta T cells of normal skin are also sequenced in scalp samples. More clonal than normal scalp was lesional scalp, particularly alopecia totalis/universalis.

Sorting from PBMCs produced CD4+ and CD8+ T cells. Reverse transcribed after extraction, RNA yielded cDNA as the sequencing template. The protocol was immunoSEQ multiplex PCR, while the TCRdb copy is restricted to in-frame clones and leaves out a portion. The data contain 150,000 or so clones, 55% to 65% of them seen just once; the ten biggest clones take up around 5%. This sequence joins TRBV29-1 and TRBJ2-1, with 9 bases aligning to TRBD2. This receptor was identified in a human donor in good health. The sample taken for sequencing was CD4+ T cells sorted from blood. CDR3 residues: CSVNSGRSDEQFF. CDR3 nucleotides: TGCAGCGTTAATAGCGGGAGATCAGATGAGCAGTTCTTC.